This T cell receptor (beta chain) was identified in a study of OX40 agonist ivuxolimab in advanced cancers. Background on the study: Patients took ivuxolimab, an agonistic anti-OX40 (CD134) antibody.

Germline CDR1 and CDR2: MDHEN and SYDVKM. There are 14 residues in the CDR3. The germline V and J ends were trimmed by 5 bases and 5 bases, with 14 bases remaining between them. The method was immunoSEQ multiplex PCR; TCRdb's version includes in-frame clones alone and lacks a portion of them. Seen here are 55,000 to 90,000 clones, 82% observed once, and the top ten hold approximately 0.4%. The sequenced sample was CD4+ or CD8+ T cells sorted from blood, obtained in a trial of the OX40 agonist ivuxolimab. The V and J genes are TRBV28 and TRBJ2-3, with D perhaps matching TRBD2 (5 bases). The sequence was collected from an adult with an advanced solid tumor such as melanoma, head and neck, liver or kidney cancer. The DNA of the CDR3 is TGTGCCAGCAGTCTACGAGGGCAGTTAGATACGCAGTATTTT. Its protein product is CASSLRGQLDTQYF.